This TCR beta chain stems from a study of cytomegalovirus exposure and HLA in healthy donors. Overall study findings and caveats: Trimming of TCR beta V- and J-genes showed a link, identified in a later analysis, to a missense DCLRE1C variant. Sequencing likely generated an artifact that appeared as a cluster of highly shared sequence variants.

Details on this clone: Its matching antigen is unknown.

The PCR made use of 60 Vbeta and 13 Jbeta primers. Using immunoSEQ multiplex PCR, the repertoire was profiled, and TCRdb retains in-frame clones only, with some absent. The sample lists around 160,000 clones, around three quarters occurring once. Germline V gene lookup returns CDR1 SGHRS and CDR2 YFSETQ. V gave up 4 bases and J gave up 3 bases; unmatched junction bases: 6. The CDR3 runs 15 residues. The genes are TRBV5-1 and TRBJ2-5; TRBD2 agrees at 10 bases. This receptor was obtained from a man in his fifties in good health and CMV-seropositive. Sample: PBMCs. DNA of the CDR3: TGCGCCAGCAGCAGTAGCGGGGGGCTAAAAGAGACCCAGTACTTC. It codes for CASSSSGGLKETQYF.